This T cell receptor (beta chain) was sequenced in a study of shared clonotypes between healthy human individuals. This clone appeared a single time. Using immunoSEQ multiplex PCR, the repertoire was profiled, and TCRdb retains in-frame clones only, with some absent. Found here are roughly 2,300,000 clones, around 90% of them singletons; the top ten hold about 0.36%. V gave up 5 bases and J gave up 0 bases, with 8 bases separating them. Germline V gene data show CDR1 as GTSNPN and CDR2 as SVGIG (reference sequence). The length of the CDR3 is 13 residues. Sequences were obtained from naive CD4+ T cells from PBMCs. As to subset: CD45RA+ positively selected. The TCR was taken from a man aged 18 to 29 in good health. Some clones in this sample may be carry-over from other donors' samples. The V call is TRBV30, the J call TRBJ1-3; D is uncertain. CDR3 loop: CAWDNYSGNTIYF. CDR3 in DNA: TGTGCCTGGGATAATTACTCTGGAAACACCATATATTTT.